This entry lists 4 T cell receptor beta chains sequenced from one sample in a study of beta chain features in type 1 diabetes. Of the isolated RNA, all was reverse transcribed, and so the sequenced material was expressed TCRB transcripts. The table came from immunoSEQ multiplex PCR; TCRdb's copy has only in-frame clones and leaves some out. The sample contains 350,000 to 400,000 clones, around 13% of which appear only once. Whole-study findings and limits: TCRB CDR3s were moderately but significantly shorter in Type 1 diabetes patients in all four CD4+ subsets.

Antigens of these TCRs are unknown. The sample was naive CD4+ T cells from blood. All receptors derive from a woman between 18 and 30 years old with type 1 diabetes.

The rearrangement links TRBV30 to TRBJ1-5; tentative D call: TRBD1 (6 bases). The germline V gene encodes CDR1 GTSNPN and CDR2 SVGIG (reference sequence). The CDR3 covers 13 residues. CDR3 nucleotides: TGTGCTGCAGGGGAAAACGGGAATCAGCCCCAGCATTTT. This sequence encodes CAAGENGNQPQHF.

V usage is TRBV27 and J usage is TRBJ1-2; tentative D call: TRBD1 (5 bases). CDR3 length: 15 residues. From germline, CDR1 is MNHEY and CDR2 SMNVEV (reference sequence). V was shortened by 5 bases and J by 0 bases, with 13 bases between the two germline ends. The CDR3, as DNA: TGTGCCAGCAGTCCGGGGGGGTTACCTAACTATGGCTACACCTTC. Amino acid sequence: CASSPGGLPNYGYTF.

V gene TRBV2 combines with J gene TRBJ2-3, with TRBD1 matching 8 bases. The germline gives CDR1 SNHLY, CDR2 FYNNEI. V was pared by 10 bases and J by 5 bases, with 8 bases of the junction left unmatched. The CDR3 has 13 amino acids. CDR3 residues: CATVLTGGDTQYF. The CDR3, as DNA: TGTGCCACGGTTCTTACAGGGGGAGATACGCAGTATTTT. Together with reference TRBV2 and TRBJ2-3, the CDR3 gives the full variable domain: EPEVTQTPSHQVTQMGQEVILRCVPISNHLYFYWYRQILGQKVEFLVSFYNNEISEKSEIFDDQFSVERPDGSNFTLKIRSTKLEDSAMYFCATVLTGGDTQYFGPGTRLTVL.

This clone came up a few times. J is TRBJ2-2 and V is TRBV30; TRBD1 aligns across 8 bases. Germline V CDR1 and CDR2: GTSNPN, SVGIG (reference sequence). J lost 6 bases, V lost 4 bases, and 10 bases had no gene match. There are 15 residues in the CDR3. The CDR3 sequence: CAWTRKGQAAGELFF. CDR3 bases: TGTGCCTGGACCCGTAAGGGACAGGCGGCCGGGGAGCTGTTTTTT. Full variable domain (rest looked up from reference TRBV30 and TRBJ2-2): SQTIHQWPATLVQPVGSPLSLECTVEGTSNPNLYWYRQAAGRGLQLLFYSVGIGQISSEVPQNLSASRPQDRQFILSSKKLLLSDSGFYLCAWTRKGQAAGELFFGEGSRLTVL.